These T cell receptor beta chains were read from a single sample in a study of identical twins. TCRdb ran MiXCR on the 5' RACE reads and lists one entry per CDR3 protein. The sample has 1.5 million to 2 million distinct CDR3 sequences, 25% to 35% seen once. Sample: cord blood. Receptor source: a newborn girl in good health. Each CDR3 is given with its conserved first and last residue.

v_gene	j_gene	len	CDR3aa
TRBV10-3	TRBJ1-2	15	CAISDPGQGNYGYTF
TRBV27	TRBJ2-1	13	CASSLAAQETQFF
TRBV27	TRBJ2-1	18	CASSLMTPGLAVYNEQFF
TRBV28	TRBJ1-5	16	CASSFLLGQNNQPQHF
TRBV20-1	TRBJ2-5	13	CSAGPRPQETQYF
TRBV6-1	TRBJ2-1	13	CASSEVRYNEQFF
TRBV28	TRBJ1-1	14	CASSLEVWDTEAFF
TRBV7-6	TRBJ2-3	17	CASSLGPLAVGSDTQYF
TRBV5-1	TRBJ2-3	16	CASSALAGGGKDTQYF
TRBV5-1	TRBJ1-2	15	CASSLANGDNYGYTF
TRBV6-5	TRBJ1-5	14	CASRQGRGNQPQHF
TRBV5-1	TRBJ1-5	13	CASSFERGQPQHF
TRBV2	TRBJ2-7	11	CASMSSYEQYF
TRBV9	TRBJ2-7	17	CASSATTGTSSPYEQYF
TRBV6-5	TRBJ1-2	13	CASSYRPTDGYTF